This T cell receptor beta chain originates from a study of metastatic and nonmetastatic thyroid tumors. Study at large: The authors compared repertoires across blood and tumor or nodule tissue from malignant and benign thyroid patients.

Points from the study as a whole: Reports indicated that malignant thyroid tumors showed significantly higher TCR beta diversity than benign nodules did, in blood and tumor.

The germline V gene encodes CDR1 SEHNR and CDR2 FQNEAQ (reference sequence). Trimming pared 6 bases from V and 7 bases from J, leaving 16 bases between. CDR3 length equals 14 residues. No treatment of any kind had been given to any patient before thyroid surgery. Via MiXCR, TCRdb re-called the PCR reads. The data show fewer than 35,000 clones, with almost 30% seen just once and approximately 31% held by the top ten. Many counts were recorded for this clone. Its antigen is not known. The origin of this receptor is a female donor with papillary thyroid cancer or a benign thyroid nodule (not recorded which). Some clones in this sample may be carry-over from other donors' samples. V usage is TRBV7-9 and J usage is TRBJ2-1; D not resolved. The sequenced sample consisted of blood. DNA of the CDR3: TGTGCCAGCAGTGACCAACCCCTCTCTAATGAGCAGTTCTTC. It specifies CASSDQPLSNEQFF.